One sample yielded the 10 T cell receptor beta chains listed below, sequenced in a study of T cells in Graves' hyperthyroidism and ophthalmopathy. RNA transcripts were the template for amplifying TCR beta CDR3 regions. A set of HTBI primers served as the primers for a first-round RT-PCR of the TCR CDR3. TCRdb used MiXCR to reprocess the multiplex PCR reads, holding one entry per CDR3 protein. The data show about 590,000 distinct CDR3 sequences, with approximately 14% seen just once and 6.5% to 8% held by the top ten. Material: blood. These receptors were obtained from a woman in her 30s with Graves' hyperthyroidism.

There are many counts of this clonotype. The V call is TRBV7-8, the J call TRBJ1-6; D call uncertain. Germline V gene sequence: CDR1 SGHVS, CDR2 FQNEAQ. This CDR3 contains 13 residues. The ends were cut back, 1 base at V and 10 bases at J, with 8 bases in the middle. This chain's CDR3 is CASSLEERSPLHF. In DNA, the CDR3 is TGTGCCAGCAGCTTAGAAGAGAGATCACCCCTCCACTTT.

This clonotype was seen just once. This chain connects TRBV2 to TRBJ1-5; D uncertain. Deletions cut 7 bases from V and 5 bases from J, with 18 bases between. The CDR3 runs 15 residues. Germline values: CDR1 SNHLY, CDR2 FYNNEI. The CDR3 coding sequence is TGTGCCAGCAAGTACGGGCCACAAACTTATCAGCCCCAGCATTTT. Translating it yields CASKYGPQTYQPQHF.

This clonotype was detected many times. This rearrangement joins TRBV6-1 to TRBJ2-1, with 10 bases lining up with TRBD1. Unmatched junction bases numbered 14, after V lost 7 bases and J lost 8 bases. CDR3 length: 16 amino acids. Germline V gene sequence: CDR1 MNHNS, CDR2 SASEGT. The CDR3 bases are TGTGCCAGCAAGAAAGAAGGGGGACAGGGGTTCGATGAGCAGTTCTTC. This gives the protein CASKKEGGQGFDEQFF.

The CDR3 nucleotides read TGTGCCAGCAGCCAAGAGGCTAGCGGGAGGGCCCTCTGGGAGACCCAGTACTTC. Translation: CASSQEASGRALWETQYF. This chain joins TRBV4-2 and TRBJ2-5; 12 nucleotides align to TRBD2. CDR1 and CDR2 from the germline V gene are LGHNA and YNFKEQ. J was trimmed by 5 bases and V by 0 bases; bases with no gene match: 10. The CDR3 sequence is 18 residues long.

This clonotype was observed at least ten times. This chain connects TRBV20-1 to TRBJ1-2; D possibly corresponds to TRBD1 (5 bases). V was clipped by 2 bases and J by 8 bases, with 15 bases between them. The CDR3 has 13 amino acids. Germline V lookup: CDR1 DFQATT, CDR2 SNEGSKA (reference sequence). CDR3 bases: TGCAGTGCTAGATTGGGGCCTGGGTACGGCTACACCTTC. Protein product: CSARLGPGYGYTF.

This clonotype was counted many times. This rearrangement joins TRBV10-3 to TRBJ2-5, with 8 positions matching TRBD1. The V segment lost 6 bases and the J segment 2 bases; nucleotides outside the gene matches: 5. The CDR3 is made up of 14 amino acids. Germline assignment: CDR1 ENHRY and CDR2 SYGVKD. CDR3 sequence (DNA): TGTGCCATCAGAAGGGACAGGAGGCAAGAGACCCAGTACTTC. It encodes CAIRRDRRQETQYF.

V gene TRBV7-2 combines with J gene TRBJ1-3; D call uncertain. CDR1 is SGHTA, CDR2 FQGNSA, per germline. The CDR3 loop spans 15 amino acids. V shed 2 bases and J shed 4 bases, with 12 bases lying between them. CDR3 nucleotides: TGTGCCAGCAGCTTAATGGACGCCGGCGGAAACACCATATATTTT. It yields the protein CASSLMDAGGNTIYF.

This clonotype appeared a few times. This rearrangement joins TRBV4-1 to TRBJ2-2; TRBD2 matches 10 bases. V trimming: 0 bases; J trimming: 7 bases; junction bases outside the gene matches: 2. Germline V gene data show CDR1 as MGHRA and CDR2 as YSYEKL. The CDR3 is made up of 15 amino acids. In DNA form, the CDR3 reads TGCGCCAGCAGCCAAGAGGCTAGCGGGGGCGGGGAGCTGTTTTTT. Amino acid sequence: CASSQEASGGGELFF.

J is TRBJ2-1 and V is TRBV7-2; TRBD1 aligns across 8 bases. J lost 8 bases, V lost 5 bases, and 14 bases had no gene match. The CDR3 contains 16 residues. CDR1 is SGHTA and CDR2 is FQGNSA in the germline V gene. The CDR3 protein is CASSRPTGAKGDEQFF. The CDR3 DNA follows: TGTGCCAGCAGCCGCCCGACAGGGGCGAAAGGGGATGAGCAGTTCTTC. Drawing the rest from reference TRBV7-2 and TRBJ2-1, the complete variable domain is GAGVSQSPSNKVTEKGKDVELRCDPISGHTALYWYRQSLGQGLEFLIYFQGNSAPDKSGLPSDRFSAERTGGSVSTLTIQRTQQEDSAVYLCASSRPTGAKGDEQFFGPGTRLTVL.

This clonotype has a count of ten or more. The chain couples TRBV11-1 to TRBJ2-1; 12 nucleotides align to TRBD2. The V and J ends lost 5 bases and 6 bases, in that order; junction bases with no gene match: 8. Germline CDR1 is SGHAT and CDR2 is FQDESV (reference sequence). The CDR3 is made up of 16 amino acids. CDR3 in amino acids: CASSPSGTSGPNEQFF. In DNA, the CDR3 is TGTGCCAGCAGCCCCTCCGGGACTAGCGGGCCCAATGAGCAGTTCTTC.